These 25 T cell receptor beta chains originate from one sample sequenced in a study of graft-versus-host responses after intestinal transplantation. Libraries were prepared by immunoSEQ multiplex PCR; TCRdb keeps only in-frame clonotypes and omits some of them. The sample comprises 85,000 to 90,000 clones, approximately 89% of which are singletons, and approximately 0.3% rests with the top ten. These receptors have no known antigen. Specimen: unstimulated CD4+ T cells sorted from spleen or lymph node cells, collected before transplant. The source of these receptors is a human donor who was the organ donor for an intestinal transplant.

V gene TRBV5-4 combines with J gene TRBJ2-1; the D gene is possibly TRBD2 (5 bases). The V end lost 7 bases, the J end lost 6 bases, and 11 bases lay between the germline ends. Germline CDR1 reads SGHNT; CDR2 reads YYREEE (reference sequence). The CDR3 is 12 residues long. The CDR3 DNA is TGTGCCAGCTCGACGGGGATCAATGAGCAGTTCTTC. Protein sequence: CASSTGINEQFF.

The genes are TRBV25-1 and TRBJ2-7; a weak D match, TRBD2 (6 bases). With 3 bases removed from V and 1 base from J, the gap between germline ends came to 10 bases. Germline V lookup: CDR1 MGHDK, CDR2 SYGVNS. The CDR3 covers 14 residues. In DNA form, the CDR3 reads TGTGCCAGCAGTGATGCGGGGTCTTCCTACGAGCAGTACTTC. It codes for CASSDAGSSYEQYF.

V and J are TRBV30 and TRBJ2-5, with TRBD2 matching over 11 bases. V was clipped by 2 bases and J by 4 bases; unmatched bases: 9. Germline V gene lookup returns CDR1 GTSNPN and CDR2 SVGIG (reference sequence). This CDR3 has 16 residues. The CDR3, as DNA: TGTGCCTGGAGTCCCCTCGGGACTAGCGGAGCAGAGACCCAGTACTTC. It is translated as CAWSPLGTSGAETQYF. The whole variable domain, remainder taken from reference TRBV30 and TRBJ2-5, is SQTIHQWPATLVQPVGSPLSLECTVEGTSNPNLYWYRQAAGRGLQLLFYSVGIGQISSEVPQNLSASRPQDRQFILSSKKLLLSDSGFYLCAWSPLGTSGAETQYFGPGTRLLVL.

The genes are TRBV4-2 and TRBJ2-1, with D possibly being TRBD2 (6 bases). The CDR3 covers 14 residues. Trimming removed 4 bases from V and 6 bases from J, with 13 bases in between. CDR1 is LGHNA, CDR2 YNFKEQ, per germline. The chain's CDR3 is CASSPRDLPNEQFF. CDR3 DNA: TGTGCCAGCAGCCCCCGGGACTTGCCCAATGAGCAGTTCTTC.

The chain recombines TRBV28 with TRBJ2-3; D may be TRBD2 (6 bases). This CDR3 has 15 amino acids. V was clipped by 0 bases and J by 1 base, with 8 bases between them. The germline CDR1 and CDR2 sequences are MDHEN and SYDVKM. The CDR3 is CASSLWGEGTDTQYF. The CDR3 DNA sequence: TGTGCCAGCAGTTTATGGGGGGAGGGCACAGATACGCAGTATTTT.

The J gene is TRBJ2-3, the V gene TRBV7-8; the match to TRBD2 covers 13 bases. The V gene end was trimmed by 9 bases and the J gene end by 0 bases; junction bases not matched to a gene: 12. The CDR3 is 18 residues long. The germline gives CDR1 SGHVS, CDR2 FQNEAQ. CDR3 DNA sequence: TGTGCCAGTTCGCGCCGACTAGCGGGGGGTTCTAGCACAGATACGCAGTATTTT. Amino acids: CASSRRLAGGSSTDTQYF. Variable domain in full (rest from reference TRBV7-8 and TRBJ2-3): GAGVSQSPRYKVAKRGQDVALRCDPISGHVSLFWYQQALGQGPEFLTYFQNEAQLDKSGLPSDRFFAERPEGSVSTLKIQRTQQEDSAVYLCASSRRLAGGSSTDTQYFGPGTRLTVL.

The chain has TRBV11-3 and TRBJ1-1; D might be TRBD1 (6 bases). Germline V lookup: CDR1 SGHNT, CDR2 YENEEA. V was pared by 5 bases and J by 5 bases, with 21 bases between. This CDR3 region has 16 residues. The CDR3 sequence: CASSPGGAKSLTEAFF. As DNA, the CDR3 is TGTGCCAGCAGCCCGGGGGGCGCAAAGTCATTAACTGAAGCTTTCTTT.

For the CDR3, the DNA is TGTGCCAGTAGTGAGGGGACAGGGGATACTGAAGCTTTCTTT. It specifies CASSEGTGDTEAFF. The V call is TRBV19, the J call TRBJ1-1; 10 bases agree with TRBD1. The germline V gene has CDR1 LNHDA and CDR2 SQIVND (reference sequence). V shed 5 bases and J 5 bases; nucleotides not matched to a gene: 5. The CDR3 contains 14 residues.

In DNA, the CDR3 is TGTGCCAGCAGCTCCGGACTAGCGGGGGTCACGACAGATACGCAGTATTTT. Translating it yields CASSSGLAGVTTDTQYF. J is TRBJ2-3 and V is TRBV7-9, with 13 bases fitting TRBD2. Germline V CDR1 and CDR2: SEHNR, FQNEAQ (reference sequence). The CDR3 sequence is 17 residues long. V lost 4 bases, J lost 3 bases, and 7 bases stayed unmatched.

The genes are TRBV5-1 and TRBJ1-4; tentative D call: TRBD1 (6 bases). Germline CDR1 is SGHRS and CDR2 is YFSETQ. The CDR3 totals 16 residues. V gave up 3 bases and J gave up 6 bases, with 18 bases separating them. For the CDR3, the DNA is TGCGCCAGCAGCTCCGGGACACTGGGAGGGGATGAAAAACTGTTTTTT. Protein: CASSSGTLGGDEKLFF.

J is TRBJ2-2 and V is TRBV14, with TRBD2 identical over 9 bases. CDR3 size: 17 residues. Germline V lookup: CDR1 SGHDN, CDR2 FVKESK. V dropped 4 bases and J dropped 7; count of bases not matched to a gene: 13. The CDR3 protein is CASSRLLAGGPGGELFF. The DNA for the CDR3 is TGTGCCAGCAGCCGTCTCCTTGCGGGGGGGCCCGGCGGGGAGCTGTTTTTT. Drawing the rest from reference TRBV14 and TRBJ2-2, the complete variable domain is EAGVTQFPSHSVIEKGQTVTLRCDPISGHDNLYWYRRVMGKEIKFLLHFVKESKQDESGMPNNRFLAERTGGTYSTLKVQPAELEDSGVYFCASSRLLAGGPGGELFFGEGSRLTVL.

V gene TRBV18 combines with J gene TRBJ2-5, with D perhaps TRBD2 (5 bases). The CDR3 has 15 residues. The germline gives CDR1 KGHSH, CDR2 LQKENI. V was cut by 3 bases and J by 4 bases, with 15 bases left in between. The CDR3 reads CASSPPAGSRETQYF. CDR3 nucleotides: TGTGCCAGCTCACCCCCCGCGGGCAGTAGAGAGACCCAGTACTTC.

This chain connects TRBV7-2 to TRBJ2-3; unclear D gene. This CDR3 has 13 residues. Germline V gene sequence: CDR1 SGHTA, CDR2 FQGNSA. The germline V and J ends were trimmed by 5 bases and 0 bases, with 6 bases remaining between them. CDR3 in DNA: TGTGCCAGCAGCCCTGGCAGCACAGATACGCAGTATTTT. Its protein is CASSPGSTDTQYF.

This chain connects TRBV9 to TRBJ2-3; possibly TRBD2 for D (6 bases). Germline assignment: CDR1 SGDLS and CDR2 YYNGEE. This CDR3 contains 18 residues. The V end lost 0 bases, the J end lost 1 base, and 18 bases lay between the germline ends. The CDR3: CASSVDPSPSERTDTQYF. In nucleotides, the CDR3 is TGTGCCAGCAGCGTAGACCCCTCCCCTAGCGAACGCACAGATACGCAGTATTTT.

The rearrangement uses TRBV4-1 and TRBJ2-1; D might be TRBD2 (6 bases). V was cut by 2 bases and J by 6 bases, with 11 bases left in between. Germline CDR1 MGHRA, CDR2 YSYEKL. The CDR3 spans 14 residues. CDR3 nucleotides: TGCGCCAGCAGCCAACGGGACTTTCCCAATGAGCAGTTCTTC. Encoded protein: CASSQRDFPNEQFF.

The gene calls are TRBV5-1 and TRBJ2-3; TRBD1 agrees at 7 bases. Germline CDR1 reads SGHRS; CDR2 reads YFSETQ. Trimming removed 4 bases from V and 0 bases from J; junction bases left unmatched: 5. The CDR3 length is 15 residues. CDR3 coding DNA: TGCGCCAGCAGCAAAGGACAGGTTAGCACAGATACGCAGTATTTT. It codes for CASSKGQVSTDTQYF.

CDR3 bases: TGCAGCGTTTCAGGTTACAATGAAGCTTTCTTT. Amino acid sequence: CSVSGYNEAFF. The chain couples TRBV29-1 to TRBJ1-1; D is undetermined. The CDR3 runs to 11 residues. Germline values: CDR1 SQVTM, CDR2 ANQGSEA. With 5 bases removed from V and 7 bases from J, the gap between germline ends came to 11 bases. Full variable domain (missing parts from reference TRBV29-1 and TRBJ1-1): SAVISQKPSRDICQRGTSLTIQCQVDSQVTMMFWYRQQPGQSLTLIATANQGSEATYESGFVIDKFPISRPNLTFSTLTVSNMSPEDSSIYLCSVSGYNEAFFGQGTRLTVV.

The chain employs TRBV29-1 and TRBJ1-1, with D perhaps TRBD1 (6 bases). CDR1 is SQVTM and CDR2 is ANQGSEA in the germline V gene. The V end was cut by 7 bases, the J end by 1 base, with 7 bases between. CDR3 length: 11 amino acids. CDR3 loop: CSGQENTEAFF. In DNA, the CDR3 is TGCAGCGGACAGGAGAACACTGAAGCTTTCTTT.

The genes are TRBV28 and TRBJ2-7, with unresolved D. V lost 0 bases to trimming and J lost 6 bases, with 6 bases between them. Germline V lookup: CDR1 MDHEN, CDR2 SYDVKM. The CDR3 totals 12 residues. The CDR3: CASSLWSREQYF. The CDR3 region has the DNA TGTGCCAGCAGTTTATGGTCGCGCGAGCAGTACTTC.

This clone was detected only once. V and J are TRBV7-9 and TRBJ2-1; D unclear. CDR1 SEHNR and CDR2 FQNEAQ come from the germline V gene (reference sequence). This CDR3 is 14 amino acids long. The ends were cut back, 2 bases at V and 1 base at J, with 6 bases in the middle. As DNA, the CDR3 is TGTGCCAGCAGCTTAATAGTTTCCTACAATGAGCAGTTCTTC. This translates into CASSLIVSYNEQFF.

This clone has just one count. This chain connects TRBV11-2 to TRBJ2-1, with 11 bases fitting TRBD2. The CDR3 length is 14 residues. Germline CDR1 reads SGHAT; CDR2 reads FQNNGV. The ends lost 1 base at V and 10 bases at J; junction bases unmatched: 3. For the CDR3, the DNA is TGTGCCAGCAGCTTAGTAGCGGGGGGGCGGGAGCAGTTCTTC. Encoded protein: CASSLVAGGREQFF.

This sequence joins TRBV23-1 and TRBJ1-5; TRBD1 aligns across 8 bases. TRBV23-1 is identified as an open reading frame with a role that is uncertain. J was trimmed by 5 bases and V by 7 bases; bases with no gene match: 16. This CDR3 contains 17 residues. The CDR3 protein is CASKLRTGRSGDQPQHF. The CDR3 nucleotides read TGCGCCAGCAAACTTCGGACAGGGCGGAGCGGGGATCAGCCCCAGCATTTT.

This CDR3 is CASSVIQTPVGNTIYF. CDR3 sequence (DNA): TGTGCCAGTAGTGTAATACAGACACCGGTTGGAAACACCATATATTTT. The rearrangement links TRBV19 to TRBJ1-3, with no clear D. Trimming shortened V by 5 bases and J by 3 bases, and 17 bases separated the two germline ends. CDR1 is LNHDA and CDR2 is SQIVND in the germline V gene (reference sequence). The CDR3 has 16 amino acids.

The V and J genes are TRBV5-1 and TRBJ1-1; D uncertain. Germline V gives CDR1 SGHRS, CDR2 YFSETQ. V shed 2 bases and J shed 4 bases, with 12 bases lying between them. The CDR3 is 14 residues long. The CDR3 here is CASSFEGWSTEAFF. CDR3 DNA sequence: TGCGCCAGCAGCTTTGAGGGATGGAGCACTGAAGCTTTCTTT.

This clone was seen just once. This sequence joins TRBV10-3 and TRBJ2-1; D gene ambiguous. This CDR3 has 13 residues. Germline V gene data show CDR1 as ENHRY and CDR2 as SYGVKD. Trimming shortened V by 3 bases and J by 1 base, and 4 bases separated the two germline ends. The CDR3 DNA follows: TGTGCCATCAGTGACAAATCCTACAATGAGCAGTTCTTC. Residues: CAISDKSYNEQFF.